These 5 T cell receptor beta chains originate from one sample sequenced in a study of CD8+ T cells in alopecia areata. As the sequencing template, cDNA was produced by extracting RNA and reverse transcribing it. The table came from immunoSEQ multiplex PCR; TCRdb's copy has only in-frame clones and leaves some out. The table lists 180,000 or so clones, about 67% of them singletons. The sequencing used CD8+ T cells sorted from blood, collected at week 0. Every receptor here comes from a human donor with alopecia areata.

The chain carries TRBV2 and TRBJ2-2; TRBD2 aligns across 8 bases. CDR3 length: 17 residues. The germline V gene has CDR1 SNHLY and CDR2 FYNNEI. V was clipped by 7 bases and J by 3 bases; unmatched bases: 13. As DNA, the CDR3 is TGTGCCAGCACCCCGCCGGGGGGGGCCATATACACCGGGGAGCTGTTTTTT. Protein: CASTPPGGAIYTGELFF.

This rearrangement joins TRBV30 to TRBJ2-7; no clear D gene. This CDR3 is built from 12 residues. CDR1 is GTSNPN and CDR2 is SVGIG in the germline V gene (reference sequence). Deletions cut 3 bases from V and 3 bases from J, with 9 bases between. The CDR3 region is CAWRSAIYEQYF. The CDR3, as DNA: TGTGCCTGGAGATCAGCGATCTACGAGCAGTACTTC.

J is TRBJ1-4 and V is TRBV29-1; a weak D match, TRBD1 (5 bases). Germline V gene lookup returns CDR1 SQVTM and CDR2 ANQGSEA. The V and J ends lost 5 bases and 8 bases respectively, with 18 bases between them. This CDR3 spans 14 amino acids. CDR3 DNA: TGCAGCGTTCTCGACCCATCAGGGAGGGAAAAACTGTTTTTT. Encoded protein: CSVLDPSGREKLFF. Filled out from reference TRBV29-1 and TRBJ1-4, the complete variable domain reads SAVISQKPSRDICQRGTSLTIQCQVDSQVTMMFWYRQQPGQSLTLIATANQGSEATYESGFVIDKFPISRPNLTFSTLTVSNMSPEDSSIYLCSVLDPSGREKLFFGSGTQLSVL.

This clone occurred a few times. This chain uses TRBV27 with TRBJ2-3; the D is unclear. The CDR3 contains 15 residues. Germline V gives CDR1 MNHEY, CDR2 SMNVEV (reference sequence). V was pared by 5 bases and J by 6 bases, with 18 bases between. This chain's CDR3 is CASSGTLAARDTQYF. The CDR3 DNA is TGTGCCAGCAGTGGTACCCTGGCCGCCCGGGATACGCAGTATTTT.

The CDR3 DNA reads TGTGCCAGCAGCCCGACAGAAAGGGAGACCCAGTACTTC. As protein: CASSPTERETQYF. The chain combines TRBV13 with TRBJ2-5; D may be TRBD1 (5 bases). The ends were cut back, 5 bases at V and 5 bases at J, with 12 bases in the middle. Germline V gene sequence: CDR1 PRHDT, CDR2 FYEKMQ (reference sequence). The CDR3 spans 13 residues.